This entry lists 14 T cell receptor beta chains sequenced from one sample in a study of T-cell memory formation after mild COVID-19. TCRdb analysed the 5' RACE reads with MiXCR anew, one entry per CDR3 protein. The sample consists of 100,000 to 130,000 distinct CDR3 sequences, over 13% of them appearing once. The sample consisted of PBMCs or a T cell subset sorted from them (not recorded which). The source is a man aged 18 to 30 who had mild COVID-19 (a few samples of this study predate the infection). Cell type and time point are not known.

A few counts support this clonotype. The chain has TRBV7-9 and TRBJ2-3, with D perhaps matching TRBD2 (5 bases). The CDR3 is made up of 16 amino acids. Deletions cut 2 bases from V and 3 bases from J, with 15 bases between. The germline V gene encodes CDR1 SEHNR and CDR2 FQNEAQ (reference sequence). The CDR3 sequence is CASSLWSDYETDTQYF. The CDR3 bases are TGTGCCAGCAGCTTATGGTCAGACTATGAGACAGATACGCAGTATTTT.

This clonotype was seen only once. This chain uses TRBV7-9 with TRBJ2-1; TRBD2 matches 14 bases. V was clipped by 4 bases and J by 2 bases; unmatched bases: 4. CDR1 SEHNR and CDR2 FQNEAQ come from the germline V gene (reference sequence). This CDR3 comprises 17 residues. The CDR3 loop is CASSSGLAGATYNEQFF. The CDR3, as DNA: TGTGCCAGCAGCTCGGGACTAGCGGGGGCAACCTACAATGAGCAGTTCTTC.

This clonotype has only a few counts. CDR3 region: CASSLSLGSYEQYV. CDR3 in DNA: TGTGCCAGCAGCTTAAGTTTGGGCAGCTACGAGCAGTACGTC. The rearrangement links TRBV7-2 to TRBJ2-7; no reliable D call. Deletions cut 2 bases from V and 3 bases from J, with 11 bases between. This CDR3 contains 14 residues. Germline V gene sequence: CDR1 SGHTA, CDR2 FQGNSA.

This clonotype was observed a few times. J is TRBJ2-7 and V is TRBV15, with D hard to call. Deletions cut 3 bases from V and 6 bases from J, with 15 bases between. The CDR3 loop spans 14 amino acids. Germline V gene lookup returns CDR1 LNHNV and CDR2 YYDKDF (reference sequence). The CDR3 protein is CATSSRAFLSEQYF. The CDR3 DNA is TGTGCCACCAGCAGCCGGGCCTTCCTCTCCGAGCAGTACTTC. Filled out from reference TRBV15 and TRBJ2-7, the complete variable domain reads DAMVIQNPRYQVTQFGKPVTLSCSQTLNHNVMYWYQQKSSQAPKLLFHYYDKDFNNEADTPDNFQSRRPNTSFCFLDIRSPGLGDTAMYLCATSSRAFLSEQYFGPGTRLTVT.

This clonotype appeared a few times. The CDR3 DNA sequence: TGTGCCAGCAGCTGGTCAGGGGGTGACACGGATACGCAGTATTTT. Residues: CASSWSGGDTDTQYF. The genes are TRBV7-2 and TRBJ2-3; 7 bases align to TRBD1. The J segment lost 6 bases and the V segment lost 4 bases, leaving 10 bases of the junction unmatched. Per the germline V gene, CDR1 is SGHTA and CDR2 is FQGNSA. The CDR3 is made up of 15 amino acids.

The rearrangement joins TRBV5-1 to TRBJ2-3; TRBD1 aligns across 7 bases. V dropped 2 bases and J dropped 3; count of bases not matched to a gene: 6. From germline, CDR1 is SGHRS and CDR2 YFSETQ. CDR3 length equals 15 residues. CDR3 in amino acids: CASSFDRVRTDTQYF. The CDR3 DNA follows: TGCGCCAGCAGCTTCGACAGGGTGAGGACAGATACGCAGTATTTT.

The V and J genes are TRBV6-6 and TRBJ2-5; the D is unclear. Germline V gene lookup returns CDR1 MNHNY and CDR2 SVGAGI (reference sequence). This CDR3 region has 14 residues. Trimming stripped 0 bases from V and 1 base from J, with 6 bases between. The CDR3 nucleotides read TGTGCCAGCAGTTACTCGGCAGCCCAAGAGACCCAGTACTTC. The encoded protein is CASSYSAAQETQYF.

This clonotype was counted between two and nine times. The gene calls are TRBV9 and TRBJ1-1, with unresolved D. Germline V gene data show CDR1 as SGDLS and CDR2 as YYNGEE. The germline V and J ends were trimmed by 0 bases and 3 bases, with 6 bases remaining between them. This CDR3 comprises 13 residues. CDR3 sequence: CASSVVGDTEAFF. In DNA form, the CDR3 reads TGTGCCAGCAGCGTAGTTGGGGACACTGAAGCTTTCTTT. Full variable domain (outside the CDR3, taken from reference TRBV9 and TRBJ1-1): DSGVTQTPKHLITATGQRVTLRCSPRSGDLSVYWYQQSLDQGLQFLIQYYNGEERAKGNILERFSAQQFPDLHSELNLSSLELGDSALYFCASSVVGDTEAFFGQGTRLTVV.

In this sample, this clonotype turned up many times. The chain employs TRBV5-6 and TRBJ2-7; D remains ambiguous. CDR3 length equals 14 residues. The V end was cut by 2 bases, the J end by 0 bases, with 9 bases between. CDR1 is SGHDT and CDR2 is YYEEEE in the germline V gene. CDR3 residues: CASSFSKTSYEQYF. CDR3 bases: TGTGCCAGCAGCTTTAGCAAGACCTCCTACGAGCAGTACTTC.

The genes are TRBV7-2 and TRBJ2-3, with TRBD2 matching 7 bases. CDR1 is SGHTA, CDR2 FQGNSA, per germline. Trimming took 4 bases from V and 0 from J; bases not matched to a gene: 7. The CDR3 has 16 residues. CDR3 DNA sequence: TGTGCCAGCAGCTCCTTGGGGGGGGATAGCACAGATACGCAGTATTTT. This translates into CASSSLGGDSTDTQYF.

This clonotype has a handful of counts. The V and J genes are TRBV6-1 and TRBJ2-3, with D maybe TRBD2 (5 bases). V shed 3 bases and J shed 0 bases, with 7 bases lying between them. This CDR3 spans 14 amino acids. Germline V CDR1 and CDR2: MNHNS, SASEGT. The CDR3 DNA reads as TGTGCCAGCAGTGATGGAGGAAGCACAGATACGCAGTATTTT. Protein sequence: CASSDGGSTDTQYF.

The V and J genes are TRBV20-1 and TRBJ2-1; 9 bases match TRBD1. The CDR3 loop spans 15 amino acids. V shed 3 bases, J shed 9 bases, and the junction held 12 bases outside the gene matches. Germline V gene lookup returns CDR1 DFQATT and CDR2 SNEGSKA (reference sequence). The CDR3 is CSASITGQGFGEQFF. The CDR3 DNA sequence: TGCAGTGCTAGTATAACAGGACAGGGGTTTGGTGAGCAGTTCTTC.

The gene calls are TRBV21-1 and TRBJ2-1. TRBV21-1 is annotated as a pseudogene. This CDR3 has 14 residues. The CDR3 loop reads CASSNGRCSDEQFF. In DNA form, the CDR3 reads TGTGCCAGCAGCAACGGTCGTTGCTCGGATGAGCAGTTCTTC.

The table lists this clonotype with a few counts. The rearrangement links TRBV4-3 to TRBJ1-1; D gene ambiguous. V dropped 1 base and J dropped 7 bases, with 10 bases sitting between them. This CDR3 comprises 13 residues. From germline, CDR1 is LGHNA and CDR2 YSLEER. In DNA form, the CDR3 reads TGCGCCAGCAGCCAAGTGGGTGGGAATGAAGCTTTCTTT. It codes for CASSQVGGNEAFF.